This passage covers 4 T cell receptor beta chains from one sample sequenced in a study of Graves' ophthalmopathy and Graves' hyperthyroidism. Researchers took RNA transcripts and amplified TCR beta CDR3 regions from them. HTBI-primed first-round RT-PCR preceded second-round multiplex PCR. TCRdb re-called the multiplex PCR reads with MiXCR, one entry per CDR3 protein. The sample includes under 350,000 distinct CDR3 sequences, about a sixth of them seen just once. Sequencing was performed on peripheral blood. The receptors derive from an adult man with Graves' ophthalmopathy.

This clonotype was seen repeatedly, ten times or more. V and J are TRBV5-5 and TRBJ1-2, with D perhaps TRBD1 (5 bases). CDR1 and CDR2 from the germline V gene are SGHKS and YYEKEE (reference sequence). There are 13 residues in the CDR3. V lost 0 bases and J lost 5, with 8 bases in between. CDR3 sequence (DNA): TGTGCCAGCAGCTTGGGACGGACATATGGCTACACCTTC. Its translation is CASSLGRTYGYTF.

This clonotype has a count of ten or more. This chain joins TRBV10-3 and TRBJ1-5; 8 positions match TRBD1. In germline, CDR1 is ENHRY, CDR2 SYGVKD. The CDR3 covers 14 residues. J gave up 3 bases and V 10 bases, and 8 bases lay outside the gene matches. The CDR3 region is CATSDRVTNQPQHF. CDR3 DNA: TGTGCCACCTCGGACAGGGTGACCAATCAGCCCCAGCATTTT.

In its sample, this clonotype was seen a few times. The CDR3 region is CASKTSSGNYEQYF. The CDR3 DNA is TGTGCCAGCAAGACCAGTAGCGGGAACTACGAGCAGTACTTC. The genes are TRBV6-1 and TRBJ2-7, with TRBD2 matching over 8 bases. V gave up 7 bases and J gave up 3 bases; unmatched junction bases: 8. CDR1 is MNHNS, CDR2 SASEGT, per germline. The CDR3 spans 14 residues.

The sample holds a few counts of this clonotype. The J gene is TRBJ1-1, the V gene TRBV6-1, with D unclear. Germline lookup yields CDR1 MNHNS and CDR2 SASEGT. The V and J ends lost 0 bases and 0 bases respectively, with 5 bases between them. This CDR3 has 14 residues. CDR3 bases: TGTGCCAGCAGTGAAGCGCTAATGAACACTGAAGCTTTCTTT. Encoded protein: CASSEALMNTEAFF.